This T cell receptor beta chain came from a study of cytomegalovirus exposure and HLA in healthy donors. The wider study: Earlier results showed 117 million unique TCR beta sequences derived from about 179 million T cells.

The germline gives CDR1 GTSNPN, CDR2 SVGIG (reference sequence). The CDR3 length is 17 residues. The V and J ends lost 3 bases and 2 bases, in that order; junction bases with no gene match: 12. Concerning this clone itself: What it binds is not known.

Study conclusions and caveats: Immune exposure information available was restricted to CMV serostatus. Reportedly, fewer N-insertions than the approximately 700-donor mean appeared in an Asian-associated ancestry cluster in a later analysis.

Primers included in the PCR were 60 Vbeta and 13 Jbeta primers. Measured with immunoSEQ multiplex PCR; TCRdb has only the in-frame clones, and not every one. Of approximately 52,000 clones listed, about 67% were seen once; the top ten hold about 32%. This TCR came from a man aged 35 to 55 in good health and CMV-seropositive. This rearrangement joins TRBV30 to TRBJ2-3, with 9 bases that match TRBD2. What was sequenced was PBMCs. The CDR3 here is CAWRAGGPGDFTDTQYF. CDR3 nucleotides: TGTGCCTGGAGAGCGGGGGGTCCCGGGGATTTCACAGATACGCAGTATTTT.